This T cell receptor beta chain originates from a study of early T cells in non-severe SARS-CoV-2 infection. Overall study: The input, bulk RNA from unsorted whole blood, was sequenced, and chains were unpaired. Study-wide results and caveats: The matching step, a VDJdb search, favored anti-spike CD8 responses and missed private and CD4 specificities.

Attachment of unique molecular identifiers was made to individual cDNA molecules. TCRdb reanalysed the 5' RACE reads using MiXCR and keeps one entry per CDR3 protein. The table lists 75,000 to 100,000 distinct CDR3 sequences, roughly 15% of them singletons. Germline CDR1 reads DFQATT; CDR2 reads SNEGSKA (reference sequence). This CDR3 is 13 amino acids long. Trimming removed 4 bases from V and 4 bases from J, with 10 bases in between. Remarks on this clonotype: As yet, its antigen is unknown.

The sample taken for sequencing was whole blood. This TCR was sampled from an adult who was a healthcare worker with PCR-confirmed SARS-CoV-2 infection or an uninfected control (not recorded which). The chain combines TRBV20-1 with TRBJ1-4; D is possibly TRBD1 (5 bases). This CDR3 reads CSAKTELNEKLFF. In DNA, the CDR3 is TGCAGTGCTAAGACAGAACTTAATGAAAAACTGTTTTTT.